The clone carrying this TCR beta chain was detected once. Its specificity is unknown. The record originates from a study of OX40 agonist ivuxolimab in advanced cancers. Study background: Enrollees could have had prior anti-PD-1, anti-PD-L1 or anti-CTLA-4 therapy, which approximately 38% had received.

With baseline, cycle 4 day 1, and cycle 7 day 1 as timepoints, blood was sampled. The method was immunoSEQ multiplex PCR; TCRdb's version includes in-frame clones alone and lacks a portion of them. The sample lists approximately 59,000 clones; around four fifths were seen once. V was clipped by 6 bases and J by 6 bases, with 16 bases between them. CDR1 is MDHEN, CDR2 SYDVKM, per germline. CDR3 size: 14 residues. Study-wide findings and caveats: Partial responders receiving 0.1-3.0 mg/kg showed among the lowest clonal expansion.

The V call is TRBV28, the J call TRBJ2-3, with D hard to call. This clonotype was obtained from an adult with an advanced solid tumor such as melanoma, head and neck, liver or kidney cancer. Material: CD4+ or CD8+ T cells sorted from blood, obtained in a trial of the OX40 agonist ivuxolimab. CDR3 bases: TGTGCCAGCAGCCCCCCGTACATCCTGGATACGCAGTATTTT. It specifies CASSPPYILDTQYF.